The source of this TCR beta chain is a study of breast tumors, draining lymph nodes, adjacent tissues. The lymph nodes were axillary draining lymph nodes from breast cancer patients. Germline V gene data show CDR1 as SGDLS and CDR2 as YYNGEE. The CDR3 length is 15 residues. V was trimmed by 0 bases and J by 0 bases, leaving 7 bases between them. Regarding the study as a whole: Most tumor T cells seemingly derive from lymph node, then expand in tumor. Luminal-like breast cancer showed significantly higher tumor–nontumor repertoire similarity than basal-like.

This clonotype was picked up many times. Its antigen is not identified. Each CDR3 protein is one row after TCRdb ran MiXCR on the multiplex PCR reads. The sample lists tens of thousands of distinct CDR3 sequences; roughly a fifth were seen once. The sample consisted of axillary lymph node tissue. The V call is TRBV9, the J call TRBJ1-5; perhaps TRBD1 as D (5 bases). This receptor was identified in a female donor with breast cancer. Some clones in this sample may be carry-over from other donors' samples. In DNA form, the CDR3 reads TGTGCCAGCAGCGTAGCTAGGGGTAGCAATCAGCCCCAGCATTTT. Encoded protein: CASSVARGSNQPQHF. The full variable domain, in which reference TRBV9 and TRBJ1-5 provide the parts outside the CDR3, is DSGVTQTPKHLITATGQRVTLRCSPRSGDLSVYWYQQSLDQGLQFLIQYYNGEERAKGNILERFSAQQFPDLHSELNLSSLELGDSALYFCASSVARGSNQPQHFGDGTRLSIL.